Described below is a single T cell receptor beta chain sequence and its context. Its antigen remains unidentified. J was trimmed by 10 bases and V by 3 bases; bases with no gene match: 12. The CDR3 length is 15 residues. Germline V gene sequence: CDR1 SGHRS, CDR2 YFSETQ. Each CDR3 protein is one row after TCRdb ran MiXCR on the RT-PCR reads. The sample includes around 500,000 distinct CDR3 sequences, approximately 9.9% seen only once; the top ten take around 12%. The record originates from a study of response to subunit inactivated influenza vaccine. Study conclusions and caveats: The authors offered the suggestion that each seasonal influenza vaccination recruits few new T cells.

The receptor comes from a man in his fifties or sixties who received an inactivated influenza vaccine. Specimen: PBMCs from blood, collected 35 to 45 days after vaccination. V gene TRBV5-1 combines with J gene TRBJ2-3, with 9 positions matching TRBD2. The CDR3 nucleotides read TGCGCCAGCAGCTCGACTAGCGGACGGGAGTCGGCGCAGTATTTT. Translation gives CASSSTSGRESAQYF.